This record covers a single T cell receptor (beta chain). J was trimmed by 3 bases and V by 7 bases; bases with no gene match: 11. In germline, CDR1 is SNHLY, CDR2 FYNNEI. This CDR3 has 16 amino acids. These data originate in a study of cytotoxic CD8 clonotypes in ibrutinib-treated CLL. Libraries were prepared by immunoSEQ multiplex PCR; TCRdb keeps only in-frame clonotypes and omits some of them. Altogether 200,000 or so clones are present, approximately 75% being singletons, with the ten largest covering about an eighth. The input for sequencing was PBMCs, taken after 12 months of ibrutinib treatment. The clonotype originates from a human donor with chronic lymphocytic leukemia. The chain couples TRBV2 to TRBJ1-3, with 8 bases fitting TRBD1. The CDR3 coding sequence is TGTGCCAGCACTGATTGGACAGGGAGTGATGGAAACACCATATATTTT. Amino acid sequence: CASTDWTGSDGNTIYF.